The 8 T cell receptor beta chains below were found in one sample sequenced in a study of control samples from healthy donors and cancer patients (dated by TCRdb to about 2020). The library was made by the immunoSEQ multiplex PCR assay. TCRdb stores this immuneACCESS table with in-frame sequences only. Part of the clones is absent; in the studies checked, under half of the shortfall reflects unresolved V genes, and no reason is known for the rest. The sample data list tens of thousands of clones, and nearly 90% of these were observed just once. The ten largest clones capture around 5.4% of the sample. Sequencing was performed on blood. Receptor source: a man aged 45-60 years in good health.

The gene calls are TRBV6-6 and TRBJ1-6, with D possibly TRBD1 on 6 matching bases. V shed 4 bases and J shed 8 bases, with 15 bases lying between them. CDR3 size: 15 residues. The germline gives CDR1 MNHNY, CDR2 SVGAGI (reference sequence). CDR3 residues: CASSLSGARDSPLHF. In nucleotides, the CDR3 is TGTGCCAGCAGTTTATCAGGGGCCCGGGATTCACCCCTCCACTTT.

In nucleotides, the CDR3 is TGCGCCAGCAGCTTGGCCCTGGCAGCCACGGGCTACGAGCAGTACTTC. It is translated as CASSLALAATGYEQYF. The genes are TRBV5-1 and TRBJ2-7; no definite D call. Trimming removed 0 bases at V and 3 bases at J, with 16 bases between. The CDR3 is 16 residues long. Germline V gene sequence: CDR1 SGHRS, CDR2 YFSETQ.

The chain carries TRBV5-6 and TRBJ1-2, with 8 bases fitting TRBD1. From germline, CDR1 is SGHDT and CDR2 YYEEEE. The CDR3 runs to 15 residues. V lost 0 bases and J lost 4; bases outside the gene matches: 5. In DNA, the CDR3 is TGTGCCAGCAGCTTGGAAGGCACAGGGGGCTATGGCTACACCTTC. As protein: CASSLEGTGGYGYTF.

This clone was observed once. The chain uses TRBV5-1 and TRBJ1-4; the D is unclear. Germline assignment: CDR1 SGHRS and CDR2 YFSETQ. This CDR3 region has 14 residues. V lost 2 bases to trimming and J lost 1 base, with 6 bases between them. The CDR3 DNA reads TGCGCCAGCAGCTTTTCCGGAACTAATGAAAAACTGTTTTTT. Translated, it gives CASSFSGTNEKLFF.

The CDR3 nucleotides are TGTGCCAGCAGCGGGTTTCAGGATGAGCAGTTCTTC. This sequence encodes CASSGFQDEQFF. J is TRBJ2-1 and V is TRBV6-5; D uncertain. Germline CDR1 is MNHEY and CDR2 is SVGAGI. The CDR3 is 12 amino acids. The V gene lost 6 bases and the J gene lost 8 bases, with 11 bases spanning the gap.

The chain joins TRBV5-1 to TRBJ1-3; a weak D match, TRBD1 (5 bases). The V end lost 4 bases, the J end lost 0 bases, and 8 bases lay between the germline ends. The CDR3 runs 14 residues. Germline V gene lookup returns CDR1 SGHRS and CDR2 YFSETQ. Here the CDR3 reads CASSQGTSGNTIYF. CDR3 sequence (DNA): TGCGCCAGCAGCCAAGGGACCTCTGGAAACACCATATATTTT. Combining the CDR3 with reference TRBV5-1 and TRBJ1-3 gives the whole variable domain KAGVTQTPRYLIKTRGQQVTLSCSPISGHRSVSWYQQTPGQGLQFLFEYFSETQRNKGNFPGRFSGRQFSNSRSEMNVSTLELGDSALYLCASSQGTSGNTIYFGEGSWLTVV.

The rearrangement uses TRBV29-1 and TRBJ1-4; perhaps TRBD1 as D (6 bases). The germline gives CDR1 SQVTM, CDR2 ANQGSEA. CDR3 length: 14 residues. Trimming took off 6 bases at V and 5 bases at J, with 16 bases between the two ends. CDR3 coding DNA: TGCAGCGTCCAGAGAGGCCAGGGGAATGAAAAACTGTTTTTT. Translating gives CSVQRGQGNEKLFF.

On this clone itself: At the DNA level, this CDR3 is encoded by other sequences in the same sample as well. The J gene is TRBJ2-1, the V gene TRBV9; 10 bases agree with TRBD2. The CDR3 extends over 15 amino acids. Looked up from germline, CDR1 is SGDLS and CDR2 is YYNGEE. The J segment lost 8 bases and the V segment lost 0 bases, leaving 5 bases of the junction unmatched. Here the CDR3 DNA reads TGTGCCAGCAGCGTAGTCAGCGGGGGGGCCGATGAGCAGTTCTTC. It encodes CASSVVSGGADEQFF.